This T cell receptor beta chain was found in a study of Ad26.COV2.S vaccination and SARS-CoV-2 variants. Findings and limits, study-wide: Greater spike-specific TCR breadth was seen in vaccine recipients than in placebo recipients.

Regarding treatment: about 20 received Ad26.COV2.S at low or high dose, single or two shots; about 5 received placebo; per-sample allocation not given. Specimens were obtained on day 63 following the first vaccine or placebo injection. Data came from immunoSEQ multiplex PCR; TCRdb stores just in-frame clones and leaves some out. Here the sample spans 510,000 or so clones, 87% being singletons. Remarks on this clone: Its target is not known.

The CDR3 runs to 15 residues. V lost 2 bases and J 1 base, leaving 9 bases between the germline ends. CDR1 is SNHLY and CDR2 is FYNNEI in the germline V gene. The specimen was peripheral blood, collected in a trial of Ad26.COV2.S vaccine versus placebo. The receptor was derived from a person between 18 and 59 years old who received the Ad26.COV2.S COVID-19 vaccine or a placebo. V usage is TRBV2 and J usage is TRBJ2-1; D is perhaps TRBD1 or TRBD2 (5 bases each). This CDR3 is CASSEKWGSYNEQFF. For the CDR3, the DNA is TGTGCCAGCAGTGAAAAATGGGGGTCCTACAATGAGCAGTTCTTC.